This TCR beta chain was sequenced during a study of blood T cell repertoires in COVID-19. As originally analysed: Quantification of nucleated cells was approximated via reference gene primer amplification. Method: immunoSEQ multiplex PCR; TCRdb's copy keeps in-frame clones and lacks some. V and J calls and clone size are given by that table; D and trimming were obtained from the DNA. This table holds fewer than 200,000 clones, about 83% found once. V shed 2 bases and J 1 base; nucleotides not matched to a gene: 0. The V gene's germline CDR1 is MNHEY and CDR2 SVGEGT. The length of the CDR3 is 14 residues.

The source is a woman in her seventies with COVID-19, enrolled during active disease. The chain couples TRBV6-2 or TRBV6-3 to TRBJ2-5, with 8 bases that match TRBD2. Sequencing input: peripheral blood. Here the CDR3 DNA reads TGTGCCAGCAGTTACGGACTAGCCCAAGAGACCCAGTACTTC. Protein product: CASSYGLAQETQYF.